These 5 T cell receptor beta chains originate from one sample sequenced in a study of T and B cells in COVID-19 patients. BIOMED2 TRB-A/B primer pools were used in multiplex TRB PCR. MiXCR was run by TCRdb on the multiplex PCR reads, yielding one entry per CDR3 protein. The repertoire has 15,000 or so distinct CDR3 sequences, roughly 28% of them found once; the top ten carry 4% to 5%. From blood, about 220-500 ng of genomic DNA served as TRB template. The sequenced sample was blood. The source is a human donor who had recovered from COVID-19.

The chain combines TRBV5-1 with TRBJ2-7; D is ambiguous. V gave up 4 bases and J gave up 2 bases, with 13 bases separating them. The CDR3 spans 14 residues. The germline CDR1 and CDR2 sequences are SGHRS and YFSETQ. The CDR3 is CASSPQGLTYEQYF. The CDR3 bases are TGCGCCAGCAGCCCGCAAGGCCTAACCTACGAGCAGTACTTC.

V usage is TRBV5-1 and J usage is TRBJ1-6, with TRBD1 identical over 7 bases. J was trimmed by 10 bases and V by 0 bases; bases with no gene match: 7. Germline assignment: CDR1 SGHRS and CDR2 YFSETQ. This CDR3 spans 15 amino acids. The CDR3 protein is CASSLDRGPGSPLHF. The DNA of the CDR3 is TGCGCCAGCAGCTTGGACAGGGGTCCGGGGTCACCCCTCCACTTT.

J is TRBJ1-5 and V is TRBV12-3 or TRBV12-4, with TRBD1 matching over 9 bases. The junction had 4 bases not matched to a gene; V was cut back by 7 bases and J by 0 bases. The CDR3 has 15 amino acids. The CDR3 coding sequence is TGTGCCAGCACCATGACAGGGGGTAGCAATCAGCCCCAGCATTTT. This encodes CASTMTGGSNQPQHF.

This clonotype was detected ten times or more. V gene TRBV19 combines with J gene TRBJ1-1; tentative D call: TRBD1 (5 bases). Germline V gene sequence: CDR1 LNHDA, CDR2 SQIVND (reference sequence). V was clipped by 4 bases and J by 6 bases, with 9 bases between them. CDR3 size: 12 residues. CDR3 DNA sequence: TGTGCCAGTAGTACGGGGGTTGCTGAAGCTTTCTTT. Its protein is CASSTGVAEAFF.

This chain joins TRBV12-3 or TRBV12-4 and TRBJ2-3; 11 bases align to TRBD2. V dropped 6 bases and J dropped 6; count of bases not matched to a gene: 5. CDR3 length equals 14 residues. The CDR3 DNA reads TGTGCCAGCAGCTATAGCGGGGGGGCGGATACGCAGTATTTT. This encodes CASSYSGGADTQYF.